This T cell receptor beta chain is from a study of T cell responses to AZD1222 COVID-19 vaccine (dated by TCRdb to the early 2020s). Regarding the research as a whole: Because spike-specific TCR depth and breadth did not differ between the two schedules, AZD1222 recipients who got a second dose at roughly 4 weeks were pooled with those who got a second dose at roughly 12 weeks. TCR sequencing was performed for 230 to 250 trial participants, of whom some 200 were given two doses of AZD1222 and approximately 25 were given two doses of MenACWY control vaccine. Trial participants were enrolled into age subgroups of 18-55, 56-69 and 70-plus years, which contained around 150, 28 and 57 TCR-sequenced participants, respectively. The full study reports these points: A significant rise in spike-specific TCR breadth and depth was observed after two AZD1222 doses relative to day 0 and relative to MenACWY recipients. The vaccine-associated CD4 TCRs covered the entire spike protein, and the dominant responses fell in regions 160-218 and 743-854. The 56-69-year group was small, and its depth increase did not reach significance, likely because of low power. Epitopes outside the regions mutated in the B.1.351 and B.1.1.7 variants were reportedly recognized by nearly half of the unique spike-specific TCRs. Because no day 14 peak-response samples were available, the repertoires could be characterized only after the peak T cell response. Participants were mostly white British and included more females than males, and it was suggested by the authors that clonal diversity may have been underestimated. Conclusions about previously exposed vaccinees are limited, since just five to seven AZD1222 recipients were seropositive for SARS-CoV-2 at baseline.

The CDR3 regions of human TCRbeta chains were analyzed by immunosequencing. In the source study's methods: TCRs in the repertoires were matched against a reference library of SARS-CoV-2-specific TCRs that had been generated with the MIRA antigen-specificity platform. Breadth was defined as the fraction of unique TCRs that were SARS-CoV-2-associated. Depth was defined as the fraction of total T cells that were SARS-CoV-2-associated. Using the MIRA data, each spike-specific TCR was assigned both to the spike region to which the TCR was reactive and to a CD4 or CD8 class. Log10-transformed breadth and depth values were compared by one-way ANOVA with Sidak's multiple comparisons tests. Drawn from immuneACCESS, this table holds only the in-frame rearrangements with V and J called that TCRdb kept. Clones are partly lost; checked studies trace under half to an unresolved V gene and leave the rest unexplained. The V and J calls and clone size are taken from that table; D and trimming were inferred from the DNA. Across this sample there are roughly 91,000 clones, with roughly nine tenths seen only once. Around 2.7% of the sample is in the top ten clones.

V loses 0 bases, J loses 4 bases, and the germline ends lie 15 bases apart. CDR1 and CDR2 are drawn from the germline V gene: LGHNA, YSLEER. Including cysteine and phenylalanine, the CDR3 has 16 amino acids. Here the CDR3 DNA is all that survives: 48 bases in frame from base 1. About this clone: This receptor's antigen is unknown. No base-level quality is on record; no much larger clone is a single base apart.

This specimen's time point label, per the study, means: baseline before first vaccination. Vaccinee samples were obtained from the UK trials COV001 and COV002, which included a single-blind randomized controlled phase 2/3 trial of AZD1222 (ChAdOx1 nCoV-19) in healthy adults. Trial participant PBMC samples were collected at day 0 and day 28 after the second dose for TCRbeta chain sequencing. The receptor's source is an adult in good health. This sample comprised peripheral blood, obtained on day 0 of AZD1222 vaccination. The chain is encoded by TRBV4-3 joined to TRBJ1-2; the D gene assignment is ambiguous. The nucleotide sequence is TGCGCCAGCAGCCAAGATAGTCGAGGACGGACCTATGGCTACACCTTC. Its protein reads: CASSQDSRGRTYGYTF.